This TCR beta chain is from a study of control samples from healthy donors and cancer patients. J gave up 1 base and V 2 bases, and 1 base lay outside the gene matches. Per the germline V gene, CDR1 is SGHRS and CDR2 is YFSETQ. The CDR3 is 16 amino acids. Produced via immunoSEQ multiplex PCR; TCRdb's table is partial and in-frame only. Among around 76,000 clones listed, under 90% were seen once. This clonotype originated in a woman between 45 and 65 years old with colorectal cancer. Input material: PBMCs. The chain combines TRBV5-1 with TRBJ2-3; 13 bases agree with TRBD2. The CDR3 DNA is TGCGCCAGCAGCTTCGGGACTAGCGGGGGCACAGATACGCAGTATTTT. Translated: CASSFGTSGGTDTQYF.